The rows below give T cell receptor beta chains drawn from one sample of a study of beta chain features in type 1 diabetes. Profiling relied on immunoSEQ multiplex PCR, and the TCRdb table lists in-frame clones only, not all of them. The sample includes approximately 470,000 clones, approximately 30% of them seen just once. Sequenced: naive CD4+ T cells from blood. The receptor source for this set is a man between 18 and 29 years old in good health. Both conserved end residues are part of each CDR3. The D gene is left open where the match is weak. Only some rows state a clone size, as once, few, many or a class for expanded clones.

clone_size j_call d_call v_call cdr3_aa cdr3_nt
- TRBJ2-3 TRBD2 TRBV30 CAWSVAGEGTDTQYF TGTGCCTGGAGTGTAGCGGGGGAAGGAACAGATACGCAGTATTTT
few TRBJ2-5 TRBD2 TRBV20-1 CSAIAGGTQYF TGCAGTGCCATAGCGGGGGGGACCCAGTACTTC
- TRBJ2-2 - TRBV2 CASSPLVTGELFF TGTGCCAGCAGCCCCTTGGTAACCGGGGAGCTGTTTTTT
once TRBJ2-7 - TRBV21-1 CASSKGRSYEQYF TGTGCCAGCAGCAAAGGCCGTTCCTACGAGCAGTACTTC
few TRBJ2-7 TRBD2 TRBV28 CASSLWVAGGSYEQYF TGTGCCAGCAGTTTATGGGTAGCGGGAGGGTCCTACGAGCAGTACTTC
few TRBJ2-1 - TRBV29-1 CSVGGNEQFF TGCAGCGTCGGGGGTAATGAGCAGTTCTTC
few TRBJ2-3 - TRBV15 CATSRDLLGTDTQYF TGTGCCACCAGCAGAGATCTGCTGGGGACGGATACGCAGTATTTT
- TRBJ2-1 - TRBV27 CASSLSGGLGYNEQFF TGTGCCAGCAGTTTATCAGGGGGTTTGGGTTACAATGAGCAGTTCTTC
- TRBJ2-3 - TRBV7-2 CASSLIGVTDTQYF TGTGCCAGCAGCTTGATAGGGGTCACAGATACGCAGTATTTT
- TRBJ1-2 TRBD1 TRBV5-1 CASSIEGGASYTF TGCGCCAGCAGTATCGAAGGGGGCGCGAGCTACACCTTC
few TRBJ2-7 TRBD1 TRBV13 CASSNRDRAAYEQYF TGTGCCAGCAGCAACCGGGACAGGGCTGCCTACGAGCAGTACTTC
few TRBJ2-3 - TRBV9 CASSVVPLGTDTQYF TGTGCCAGCAGCGTAGTCCCCCTAGGAACAGATACGCAGTATTTT
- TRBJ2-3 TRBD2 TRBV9 CASSPTSALNTQYF TGTGCCAGCAGCCCGACTAGCGCGCTGAATACGCAGTATTTT
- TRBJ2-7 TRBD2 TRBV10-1 CASKPAGVYGEQYF TGCGCCAGCAAGCCAGCGGGAGTTTATGGCGAGCAGTACTTC
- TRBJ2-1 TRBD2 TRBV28 CASSSGLAAGGPLNYNEQFF TGTGCCAGCAGTTCCGGACTAGCGGCGGGAGGGCCTCTCAATTACAATGAGCAGTTCTTC
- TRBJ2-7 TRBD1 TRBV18 CASSPRDRGYEQYF TGTGCCAGCTCCCCGCGGGACAGGGGCTACGAGCAGTACTTC
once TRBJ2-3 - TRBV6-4 CASSGDTLTDTQYF TGTGCCAGCAGTGGGGACACACTCACAGATACGCAGTATTTT
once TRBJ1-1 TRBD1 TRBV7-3 CASSLTDRGTEAFF TGTGCCAGCAGCTTAACCGACAGGGGTACTGAAGCTTTCTTT
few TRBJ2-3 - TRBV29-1 CSGRDTPSTDTQYF TGCAGCGGCCGGGACACCCCTAGCACAGATACGCAGTATTTT
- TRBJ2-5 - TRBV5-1 CASSPVTQETQYF TGCGCCAGCAGCCCCGTGACTCAAGAGACCCAGTACTTC
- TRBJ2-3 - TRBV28 CASSPDRFTDTQYF TGTGCCAGCAGTCCTGACAGATTCACAGATACGCAGTATTTT
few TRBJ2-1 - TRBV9 CASSVATSGRNEQFF TGTGCCAGCAGCGTAGCAACTAGTGGTAGAAATGAGCAGTTCTTC
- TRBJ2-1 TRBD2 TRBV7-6 CASSFLAGVFAGNEQFF TGTGCCAGCAGCTTCTTAGCGGGAGTTTTCGCTGGCAATGAGCAGTTCTTC
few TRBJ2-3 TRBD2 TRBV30 CAWSVPRTSGRAGTDTQYF TGTGCCTGGAGTGTACCCCGGACTAGCGGGAGGGCCGGCACAGATACGCAGTATTTT
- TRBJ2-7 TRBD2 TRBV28 CASSPSGRVYEQYF TGTGCCAGCAGTCCTAGCGGGAGGGTCTACGAGCAGTACTTC
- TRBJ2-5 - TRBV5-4 CASSSGVQETQYF TGTGCCAGCAGCTCGGGCGTACAAGAGACCCAGTACTTC
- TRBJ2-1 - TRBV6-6 CASSMWPHNEQFF TGTGCCAGCAGTATGTGGCCCCACAATGAGCAGTTCTTC
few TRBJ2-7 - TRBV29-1 CSALTETDYEQYF TGCAGCGCCTTGACGGAGACAGACTACGAGCAGTACTTC